A selection of T cell receptor beta chains follows, all from one sample in a study of CD4 T cells in relation to SARS-CoV-2 and coronaviruses. These TCRs are of unknown antigen specificity. Clones were sequenced by immunoSEQ multiplex PCR, and TCRdb holds only the in-frame ones, with some missing. The sample yields 24,000 or so clones, 76% seen once. Sample: CD4+ T cells from PBMCs, cultured in vitro. The receptors shown here come from a human donor in good health. Each CDR3 is given with its conserved first and last residue. Each record gives: D gene, J gene, V gene, clone size, CDR3 protein, CDR3 DNA. A D gene is named only where the DNA matches it firmly. Some rows have no size entry. The others give once, few or many, or a class for an expanded clone.

>TRBD2|TRBJ2-7|TRBV30|-
CAWSVRGGLAGALFYEQYF
TGTGCCTGGAGTGTACGGGGGGGACTAGCGGGAGCCCTTTTCTACGAGCAGTACTTC
>-|TRBJ1-3|TRBV6-5|few
CASRVGLGGNTIYF
TGTGCCAGCAGGGTGGGGCTAGGTGGAAACACCATATATTTT
>TRBD1|TRBJ2-3|TRBV19|once
CASSIQGDGTDTQYF
TGTGCCAGTAGTATCCAGGGGGACGGCACAGATACGCAGTATTTT
>TRBD2|TRBJ2-1|TRBV18|few
CASSLRAGERPILEQFF
TGTGCCAGCTCACTCCGAGCGGGAGAGCGTCCTATTCTTGAGCAGTTCTTC
>TRBD1|TRBJ2-1|TRBV30|-
CAWTTQGAFGEQFF
TGTGCCTGGACCACACAGGGGGCGTTTGGTGAGCAGTTCTTC
>-|TRBJ2-2|TRBV7-2|once
CASSLEASAYTGELFF
TGTGCCAGCAGCTTAGAGGCTAGCGCATACACCGGGGAGCTGTTTTTT
>-|TRBJ1-3|TRBV5-1|few
CASSLTISGNTIYF
TGCGCCAGCAGCTTGACGATCTCTGGAAACACCATATATTTT
>-|TRBJ2-1|TRBV12-3/TRBV12-4|-
CASSPNRVGEQFF
TGTGCCAGCAGTCCTAACAGGGTCGGTGAGCAGTTCTTC
>-|TRBJ1-4|TRBV30|-
CAWSPGGLHEKLFF
TGTGCCTGGAGCCCCGGGGGGCTGCATGAAAAACTGTTTTTT
>TRBD1|TRBJ2-1|TRBV12-3/TRBV12-4|few
CASSLGDRVWVF
TGTGCCAGCAGTTTAGGCGACAGGGTCTGGGTCTTC
>TRBD1|TRBJ1-1|TRBV5-8|-
CASSRDRGLWAEAFF
TGTGCCAGCAGCCGGGACAGGGGGCTTTGGGCTGAAGCTTTCTTT
>-|TRBJ1-2|TRBV19|-
CGEQDYGYTF
TGTGGTGAACAGGATTATGGCTACACCTTC
>TRBD1|TRBJ2-2|TRBV7-2|few
CASSTGDRVPPGELFF
TGTGCCAGCAGCACCGGGGACAGGGTACCTCCCGGGGAGCTGTTTTTT
>-|TRBJ2-3|TRBV5-1|-
CASSFVRDTQYF
TGCGCCAGCAGCTTCGTCAGGGATACGCAGTATTTT
>-|TRBJ1-5|TRBV6-5|few
CASSYSRGRQPQHF
TGTGCCAGCAGTTACTCACGGGGACGACAGCCCCAGCATTTT
>-|TRBJ1-5|TRBV5-1|few
CASSLRQGLEPQHF
TGCGCCAGCAGCTTGAGGCAGGGGCTTGAGCCCCAGCATTTT
>TRBD2|TRBJ2-1|TRBV5-1|-
CASSSTSGSLNEQFF
TGCGCCAGCAGCTCGACTAGCGGGAGCTTAAATGAGCAGTTCTTC
>-|TRBJ1-3|TRBV9|-
CASRSAGGNTIYF
TGTGCCAGCAGGTCTGCAGGGGGAAACACCATATATTTT